Described below is a single T cell receptor (beta chain) sequence and its context. Its antigen remains unidentified. The sample is drawn from a study of T cells in tuberculosis. For the study at large: A South African cohort included IGRA-negative adolescents, latently infected IGRA-positive adolescents and adults with active tuberculosis. Notes on the study in general: Active tuberculosis patients had shorter CDR3-alpha; the beta difference was nonsignificant.

The V segment lost 3 bases and the J segment 3 bases; nucleotides outside the gene matches: 4. Germline CDR1 is SGHAT and CDR2 is FQNNGV. The CDR3 spans 15 residues. Repertoires were generated with immunoSEQ multiplex PCR, while TCRdb's copy carries only in-frame clones and drops some. In the table there are about 34,000 clones, approximately 94% of which are singletons. Specified time point: new active TB diagnosis, blood taken before or within 7 days of starting treatment. Included patients were adults of at least 18, HIV-seronegative, South African. The V call is TRBV11-2, the J call TRBJ2-1; TRBD2 agrees at 8 bases. The sequences come from PBMCs, collected at tuberculosis diagnosis. This receptor was identified in an adult with tuberculosis. The CDR3 region is CASSLALADYNEQFF. In nucleotides, the CDR3 is TGTGCCAGCAGCTTGGCACTAGCGGACTACAATGAGCAGTTCTTC.